These 18 T cell receptor beta chains originate from one sample sequenced in a study of CD8+ T cells in alopecia areata. Reverse transcription of extracted RNA yielded cDNA, which provided the sequencing template. Clones were read by immunoSEQ multiplex PCR, and TCRdb kept only the in-frame ones, dropping some. This sample has some 180,000 clones, with 51% found just once. Treatment indicated: oral pan-JAK inhibitor, 5-10 mg twice daily. The sequenced sample was CD8+ T cells sorted from blood, obtained around week 52, from a patient treated with tofacitinib. The source is a human donor with alopecia areata.

This clone was detected only a few times. The chain links TRBV27 to TRBJ2-7, with D perhaps TRBD2 (6 bases). CDR1 and CDR2 from the germline V gene are MNHEY and SMNVEV (reference sequence). This CDR3 is built from 16 residues. Between the trimmed V and J ends, which lost 0 bases and 3 bases, there was a span of 15 bases. CDR3 sequence (DNA): TGTGCCAGCAGTTTATCGGGGGGATCTTGGAACTACGAGCAGTACTTC. Protein sequence: CASSLSGGSWNYEQYF.

This clone was recorded only once. The CDR3, as DNA: TGTGCCAGCAGTTACTTGGGTGTAGGGAGCAATCAGCCCCAGCATTTT. Encoded protein: CASSYLGVGSNQPQHF. The chain couples TRBV6-5 to TRBJ1-5, with no clear D. Germline V gene data show CDR1 as MNHEY and CDR2 as SVGAGI. The CDR3 loop spans 16 amino acids. The ends were cut back, 1 base at V and 1 base at J, with 11 bases in the middle.

The rearrangement joins TRBV6-5 to TRBJ2-5; TRBD2 aligns across 10 bases. Germline CDR1 reads MNHEY; CDR2 reads SVGAGI. This CDR3 comprises 16 residues. V shed 3 bases and J 1 base; nucleotides not matched to a gene: 5. CDR3 nucleotides: TGTGCCAGCAGTTATTCTCTAGCGGGGGCCCAAGAGACCCAGTACTTC. Amino acids: CASSYSLAGAQETQYF.

This clone has only a few counts. The rearrangement links TRBV6-5 to TRBJ1-1, with D perhaps matching TRBD1 (6 bases). The CDR3 has 16 residues. Per the germline V gene, CDR1 is MNHEY and CDR2 is SVGAGI. Between the trimmed V and J ends, which lost 4 bases and 1 base, there was a span of 16 bases. The CDR3 spells CASSLGGSGKNTEAFF. The CDR3 nucleotides read TGTGCCAGCAGTTTGGGGGGCTCAGGGAAGAACACTGAAGCTTTCTTT.

V usage is TRBV5-4 and J usage is TRBJ2-2; weak D call: TRBD2 (5 bases). The germline V gene encodes CDR1 SGHNT and CDR2 YYREEE (reference sequence). The length of the CDR3 is 15 residues. Trimming took 4 bases from V and 7 from J, leaving 17 bases between them. CDR3 sequence: CASSQELANSGELFF. DNA for the CDR3: TGTGCCAGCAGCCAAGAGTTAGCGAATAGCGGGGAGCTGTTTTTT.

The CDR3, as DNA: TGTGCCAGCAGCTTAGTTGGTAGGGGTCGGAGTTCTGGGGCCAACGTCCTGACTTTC. Amino acids: CASSLVGRGRSSGANVLTF. This chain links TRBV7-2 with TRBJ2-6; possible D gene TRBD1, 5 bases. The CDR3 runs to 19 residues. Germline CDR1 and CDR2: SGHTA and FQGNSA. V lost 1 base and J 1 base, leaving 17 bases between the germline ends. The whole variable domain, filled in from reference TRBV7-2 and TRBJ2-6, reads GAGVSQSPSNKVTEKGKDVELRCDPISGHTALYWYRQSLGQGLEFLIYFQGNSAPDKSGLPSDRFSAERTGGSVSTLTIQRTQQEDSAVYLCASSLVGRGRSSGANVLTFGAGSRLTVL.

In this sample, this clone turned up a few times. The rearrangement uses TRBV7-8 and TRBJ2-6; tentatively, D is TRBD1 (5 bases). CDR3 length equals 17 residues. V was trimmed by 2 bases and J by 0 bases, leaving 11 bases between them. The germline V gene has CDR1 SGHVS and CDR2 FQNEAQ. CDR3 sequence: CASSLRGHLSGANVLTF. The CDR3 DNA reads TGTGCCAGCAGCTTAAGAGGACATCTCTCTGGGGCCAACGTCCTGACTTTC.

The chain uses TRBV11-2 and TRBJ1-1; 8 bases are a match to TRBD1. The V gene's germline CDR1 is SGHAT and CDR2 FQNNGV. This CDR3 is 15 amino acids long. J was trimmed by 3 bases and V by 5 bases; bases with no gene match: 8. The CDR3 sequence is CASSGTDRGDTEAFF. The CDR3 DNA follows: TGTGCCAGCAGCGGAACTGACAGGGGCGACACTGAAGCTTTCTTT.

About this clone itself: Other DNA sequences from this sample encode an identical CDR3 as well. The CDR3 region is CAWSVGGTEAFF. In nucleotides, the CDR3 is TGTGCCTGGAGTGTAGGGGGAACTGAAGCTTTCTTT. V usage is TRBV30 and J usage is TRBJ1-1, with D possibly TRBD1 on 6 matching bases. CDR3 length: 12 amino acids. Per germline, CDR1 GTSNPN and CDR2 SVGIG (reference sequence). The V and J ends lost 0 bases and 5 bases respectively, with 7 bases between them.

In its sample, this clone was seen a few times. The V gene is TRBV4-2, the J gene TRBJ2-3; TRBD2 agrees at 10 bases. Trimming cost V 5 bases and J 4 bases; bases outside gene matches: 6. Germline CDR1 is LGHNA and CDR2 is YNFKEQ. The CDR3 extends over 15 amino acids. The DNA for the CDR3 is TGTGCCAGCAGCTCCCGAGCGGGGGGGCCAGATACGCAGTATTTT. Its protein product is CASSSRAGGPDTQYF.

This clone was seen once. This chain uses TRBV7-3 with TRBJ1-2; D is unclear. V gave up 5 bases and J gave up 7 bases, with 14 bases separating them. CDR1 is SGHTA, CDR2 FQGTGA, per germline. The CDR3 has 13 amino acids. The CDR3 nucleotides are TGTGCCAGCAGCGGGCCGTTTTCTGGTGGCTACACCTTC. Encoded protein: CASSGPFSGGYTF.

The chain has TRBV11-2 and TRBJ2-5; the D gene is possibly TRBD2 (6 bases). Trimming stripped 6 bases from V and 7 bases from J, with 15 bases between. Germline CDR1 SGHAT, CDR2 FQNNGV. This CDR3 has 13 residues. The CDR3 DNA reads as TGTGCCAGCAGAATAGACGGAGGGAGGACCCAGTACTTC. Its translation: CASRIDGGRTQYF.

The chain carries TRBV9 and TRBJ2-2; the D call may be TRBD1 or TRBD2 (6 bases each). Germline assignment: CDR1 SGDLS and CDR2 YYNGEE. Trimming shortened V by 3 bases and J by 4 bases, and 19 bases separated the two germline ends. This CDR3 has 17 residues. Here the CDR3 reads CASSAKGGRFPTGELFF. The CDR3 DNA reads TGTGCCAGCAGCGCAAAGGGGGGCCGATTCCCCACCGGGGAGCTGTTTTTT.

This rearrangement joins TRBV7-6 to TRBJ1-2; D is possibly TRBD1 (6 bases). Germline V lookup: CDR1 SGHVS, CDR2 FNYEAQ. The CDR3 runs 13 residues. V was cut by 4 bases and J by 7 bases, with 13 bases left in between. The CDR3 coding sequence is TGTGCCAGCAGCTGGGAGAGGGGGGGTGGCTACACCTTC. This codes for CASSWERGGGYTF.

The chain joins TRBV6-5 to TRBJ2-7; D is unclear. The CDR3 totals 12 residues. Per germline, CDR1 MNHEY and CDR2 SVGAGI. Between the trimmed V and J ends, which lost 6 bases and 2 bases, there was a span of 8 bases. The CDR3 region has the DNA TGTGCCAGCAGGGAAAGGGCCTACGAGCAGTACTTC. It is translated as CASRERAYEQYF.

The chain carries TRBV28 and TRBJ1-2; 8 bases map to TRBD1. In germline, CDR1 is MDHEN, CDR2 SYDVKM. The CDR3 length is 13 residues. Losses at the gene ends were 2 bases for V and 12 bases for J; bases not matched to a gene: 8. CDR3 nucleotide sequence: TGTGCCAGCAGTTTAAACCCCAGGGGGCAGGACACCTTC. This encodes CASSLNPRGQDTF.

The chain links TRBV2 to TRBJ2-3; D remains unclear. The CDR3 consists of 18 residues. CDR1 and CDR2 from the germline V gene are SNHLY and FYNNEI. The ends were cut back, 2 bases at V and 0 bases at J, with 18 bases in the middle. CDR3 residues: CASSEPFSRVASTDTQYF. CDR3 DNA sequence: TGTGCCAGCAGTGAACCATTTTCAAGAGTTGCTAGCACAGATACGCAGTATTTT.

This clone was counted many times. The J gene is TRBJ2-1, the V gene TRBV11-2, with 9 bases lining up with TRBD2. V was pared by 6 bases and J by 7 bases, with 10 bases of the junction left unmatched. This CDR3 contains 15 residues. Germline assignment: CDR1 SGHAT and CDR2 FQNNGV. In nucleotides, the CDR3 is TGTGCCAGCAGTCTTAGCGGGGGTTTTCTTAATGAGCAGTTCTTC. This sequence encodes CASSLSGGFLNEQFF.